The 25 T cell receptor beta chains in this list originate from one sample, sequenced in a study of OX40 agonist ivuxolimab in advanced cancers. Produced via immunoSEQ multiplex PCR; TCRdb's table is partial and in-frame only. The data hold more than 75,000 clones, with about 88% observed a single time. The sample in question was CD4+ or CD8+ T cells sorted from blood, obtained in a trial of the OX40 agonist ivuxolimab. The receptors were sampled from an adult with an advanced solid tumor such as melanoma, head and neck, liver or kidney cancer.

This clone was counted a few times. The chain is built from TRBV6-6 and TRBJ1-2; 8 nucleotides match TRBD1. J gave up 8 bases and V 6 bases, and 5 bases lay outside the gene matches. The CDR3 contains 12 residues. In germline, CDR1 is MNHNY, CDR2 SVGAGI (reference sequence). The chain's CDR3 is CASRDRVRGYTF. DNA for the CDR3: TGTGCCAGCAGGGACAGGGTCCGGGGCTACACCTTC.

Written as DNA, the CDR3 is TGTGCCAGCAGCCAAGAGATTACGCAGTATTTT. Translation gives CASSQEITQYF. The chain is built from TRBV4-2 and TRBJ2-3; no clear D. V shed 0 bases and J shed 8 bases, with 3 bases lying between them. The germline V gene encodes CDR1 LGHNA and CDR2 YNFKEQ. This CDR3 spans 11 amino acids.

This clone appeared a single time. The CDR3 is CASSLERGANTGELFF. The CDR3, as DNA: TGTGCCAGCAGCTTAGAGCGGGGGGCGAACACCGGGGAGCTGTTTTTT. The chain recombines TRBV7-3 with TRBJ2-2; 9 nucleotides match TRBD2. V lost 2 bases, J lost 0 bases, and 1 base stayed unmatched. Germline V gene lookup returns CDR1 SGHTA and CDR2 FQGTGA. This CDR3 contains 16 residues.

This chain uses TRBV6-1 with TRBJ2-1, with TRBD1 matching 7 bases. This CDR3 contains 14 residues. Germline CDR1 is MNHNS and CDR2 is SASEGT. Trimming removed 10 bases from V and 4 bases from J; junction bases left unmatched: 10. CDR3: CATLGTEYYNEQFF. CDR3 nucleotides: TGTGCCACCCTCGGGACAGAGTATTACAATGAGCAGTTCTTC.

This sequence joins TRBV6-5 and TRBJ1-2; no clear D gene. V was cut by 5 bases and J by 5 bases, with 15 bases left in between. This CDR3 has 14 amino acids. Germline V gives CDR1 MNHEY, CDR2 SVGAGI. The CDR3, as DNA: TGTGCCAGCAGTGAACACAGTCCCGTTTATGGCTACACCTTC. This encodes CASSEHSPVYGYTF.

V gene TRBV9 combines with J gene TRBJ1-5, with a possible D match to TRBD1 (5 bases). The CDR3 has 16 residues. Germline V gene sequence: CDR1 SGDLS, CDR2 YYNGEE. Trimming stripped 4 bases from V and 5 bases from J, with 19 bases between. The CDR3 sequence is CASSPGVGGNHQPQHF. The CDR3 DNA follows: TGTGCCAGCAGCCCCGGAGTGGGGGGGAATCATCAGCCCCAGCATTTT.

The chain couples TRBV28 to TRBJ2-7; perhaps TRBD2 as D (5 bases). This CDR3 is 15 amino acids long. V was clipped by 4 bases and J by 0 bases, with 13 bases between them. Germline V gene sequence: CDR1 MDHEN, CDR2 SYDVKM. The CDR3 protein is CASSYEGISSYEQYF. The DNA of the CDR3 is TGTGCCAGCAGTTACGAGGGAATTAGCTCCTACGAGCAGTACTTC.

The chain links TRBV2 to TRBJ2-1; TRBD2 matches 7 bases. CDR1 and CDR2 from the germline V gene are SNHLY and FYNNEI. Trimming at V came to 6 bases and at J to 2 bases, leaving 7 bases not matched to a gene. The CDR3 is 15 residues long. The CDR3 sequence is CASRGGLGAYNEQFF. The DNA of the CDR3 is TGTGCCAGCAGAGGCGGACTAGGGGCCTACAATGAGCAGTTCTTC. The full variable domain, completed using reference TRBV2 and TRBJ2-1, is EPEVTQTPSHQVTQMGQEVILRCVPISNHLYFYWYRQILGQKVEFLVSFYNNEISEKSEIFDDQFSVERPDGSNFTLKIRSTKLEDSAMYFCASRGGLGAYNEQFFGPGTRLTVL.

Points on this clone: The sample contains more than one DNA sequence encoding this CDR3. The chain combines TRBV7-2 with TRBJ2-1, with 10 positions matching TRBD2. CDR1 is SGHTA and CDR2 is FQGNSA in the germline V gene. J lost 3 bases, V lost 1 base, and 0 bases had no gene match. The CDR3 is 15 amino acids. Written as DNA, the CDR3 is TGTGCCAGCAGCTTAGTAGCGGGAGGCTACAATGAGCAGTTCTTC. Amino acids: CASSLVAGGYNEQFF. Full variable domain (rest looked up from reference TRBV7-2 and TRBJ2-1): GAGVSQSPSNKVTEKGKDVELRCDPISGHTALYWYRQSLGQGLEFLIYFQGNSAPDKSGLPSDRFSAERTGGSVSTLTIQRTQQEDSAVYLCASSLVAGGYNEQFFGPGTRLTVL.

CDR3 in DNA: TGTGCCAGCAGCTTAAGAGGGTTCACCGGGGAGCTGTTTTTT. It yields the protein CASSLRGFTGELFF. The chain links TRBV7-2 to TRBJ2-2; weak D call: TRBD2 (5 bases). V lost 2 bases, J lost 4 bases, and 8 bases lay in between. The CDR3 length is 14 residues. From germline, CDR1 is SGHTA and CDR2 FQGNSA.

CDR3 DNA sequence: TGTGCCAGTACCCTCCGACTAGGCCGGCTGAATACGCAGTATTTT. This codes for CASTLRLGRLNTQYF. The genes are TRBV19 and TRBJ2-3; D possibly corresponds to TRBD2 (6 bases). CDR1 is LNHDA and CDR2 is SQIVND in the germline V gene (reference sequence). Deletions cut 7 bases from V and 7 bases from J, with 21 bases between. This CDR3 comprises 15 residues.

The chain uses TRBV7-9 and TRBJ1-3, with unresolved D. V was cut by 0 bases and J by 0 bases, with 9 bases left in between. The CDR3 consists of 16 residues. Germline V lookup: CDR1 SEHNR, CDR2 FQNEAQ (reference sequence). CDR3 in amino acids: CASSLARALSGNTIYF. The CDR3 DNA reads TGTGCCAGCAGCTTAGCCCGGGCCCTCTCTGGAAACACCATATATTTT. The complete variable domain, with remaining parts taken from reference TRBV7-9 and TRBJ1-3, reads DTGVSQNPRHKITKRGQNVTFRCDPISEHNRLYWYRQTLGQGPEFLTYFQNEAQLEKSRLLSDRFSAERPKGSFSTLEIQRTEQGDSAMYLCASSLARALSGNTIYFGEGSWLTVV.

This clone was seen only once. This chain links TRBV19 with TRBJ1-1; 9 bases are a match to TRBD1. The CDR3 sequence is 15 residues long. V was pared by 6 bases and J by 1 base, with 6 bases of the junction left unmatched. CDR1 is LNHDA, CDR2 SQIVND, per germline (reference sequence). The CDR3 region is CASRQQGAGNTEAFF. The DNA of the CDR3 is TGTGCCAGTAGACAACAGGGGGCAGGGAACACTGAAGCTTTCTTT.

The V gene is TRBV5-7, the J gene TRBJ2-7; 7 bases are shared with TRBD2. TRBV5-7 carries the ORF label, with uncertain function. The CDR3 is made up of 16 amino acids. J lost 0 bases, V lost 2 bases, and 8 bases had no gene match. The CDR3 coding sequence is TGTGCCAGCAGCTTTCGATCTAGCGGTAACTCCTACGAGCAGTACTTC. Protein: CASSFRSSGNSYEQYF.

The CDR3 region has the DNA TGTGCCAGCAGCTTATATGGCCGGGAGGGAGATACGCAGTATTTT. Translating it yields CASSLYGREGDTQYF. This chain links TRBV7-3 with TRBJ2-3; 8 bases match TRBD2. Unmatched junction bases numbered 6, after V lost 2 bases and J lost 5 bases. The germline V gene encodes CDR1 SGHTA and CDR2 FQGTGA. The CDR3 has 15 residues.

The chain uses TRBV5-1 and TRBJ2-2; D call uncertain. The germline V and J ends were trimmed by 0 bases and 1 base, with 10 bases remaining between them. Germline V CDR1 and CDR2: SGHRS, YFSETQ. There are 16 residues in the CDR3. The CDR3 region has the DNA TGCGCCAGCAGCTTGGGGGTCCCAATGAACACCGGGGAGCTGTTTTTT. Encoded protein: CASSLGVPMNTGELFF.

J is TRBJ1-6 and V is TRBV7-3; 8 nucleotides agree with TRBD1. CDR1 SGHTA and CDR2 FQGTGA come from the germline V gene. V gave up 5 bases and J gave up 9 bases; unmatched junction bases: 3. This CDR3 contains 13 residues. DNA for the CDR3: TGTGCCAGCAGCCCCGGACAGGGTTCACCCCTCCACTTT. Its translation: CASSPGQGSPLHF.

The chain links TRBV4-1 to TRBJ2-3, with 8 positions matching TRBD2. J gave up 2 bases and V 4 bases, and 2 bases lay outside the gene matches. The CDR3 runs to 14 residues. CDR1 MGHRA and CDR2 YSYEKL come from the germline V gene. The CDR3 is CASSLAGTTDTQYF. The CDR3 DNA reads TGCGCCAGCAGCCTAGCGGGGACCACAGATACGCAGTATTTT.

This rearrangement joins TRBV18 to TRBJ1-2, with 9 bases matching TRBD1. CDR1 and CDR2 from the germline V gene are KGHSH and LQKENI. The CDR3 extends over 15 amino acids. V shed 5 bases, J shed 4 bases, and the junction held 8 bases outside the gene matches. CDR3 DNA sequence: TGTGCCAGCTCATCCGACGGACAGGGGCGCTATGGCTACACCTTC. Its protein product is CASSSDGQGRYGYTF.

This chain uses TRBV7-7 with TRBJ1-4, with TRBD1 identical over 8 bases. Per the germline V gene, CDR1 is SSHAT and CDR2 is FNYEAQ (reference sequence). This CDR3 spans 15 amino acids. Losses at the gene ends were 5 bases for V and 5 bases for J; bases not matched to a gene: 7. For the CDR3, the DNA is TGTGCCAGCAGCCCCACGACAGGGGTGAATGAAAAACTGTTTTTT. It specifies CASSPTTGVNEKLFF.

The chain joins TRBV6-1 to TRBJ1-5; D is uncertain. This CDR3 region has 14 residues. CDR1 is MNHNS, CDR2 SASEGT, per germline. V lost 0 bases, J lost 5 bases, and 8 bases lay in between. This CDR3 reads CASSEAGFHQPQHF. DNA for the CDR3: TGTGCCAGCAGTGAAGCCGGGTTCCATCAGCCCCAGCATTTT.

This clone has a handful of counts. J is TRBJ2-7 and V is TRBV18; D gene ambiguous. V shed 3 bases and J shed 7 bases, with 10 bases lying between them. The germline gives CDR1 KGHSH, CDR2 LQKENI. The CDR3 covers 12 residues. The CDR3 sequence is CASSPNIQEQYF. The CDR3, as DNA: TGTGCCAGCTCACCTAATATTCAAGAGCAGTACTTC. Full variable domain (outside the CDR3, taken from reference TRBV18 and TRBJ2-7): NAGVMQNPRHLVRRRGQEARLRCSPMKGHSHVYWYRQLPEEGLKFMVYLQKENIIDESGMPKERFSAEFPKEGPSILRIQQVVRGDSAAYFCASSPNIQEQYFGPGTRLTVT.

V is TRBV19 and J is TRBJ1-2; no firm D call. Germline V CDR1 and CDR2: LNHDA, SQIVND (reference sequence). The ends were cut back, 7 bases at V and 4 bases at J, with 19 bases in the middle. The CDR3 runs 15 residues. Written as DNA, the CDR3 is TGTGCCAGTAAGGAAGCGGACGGCGTCCTCTATGGCTACACCTTC. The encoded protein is CASKEADGVLYGYTF.

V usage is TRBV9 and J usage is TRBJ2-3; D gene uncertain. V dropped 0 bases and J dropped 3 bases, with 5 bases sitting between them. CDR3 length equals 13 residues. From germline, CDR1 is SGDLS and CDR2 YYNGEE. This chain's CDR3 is CASSVVGTDTQYF. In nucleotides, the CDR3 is TGTGCCAGCAGCGTAGTCGGGACAGATACGCAGTATTTT.

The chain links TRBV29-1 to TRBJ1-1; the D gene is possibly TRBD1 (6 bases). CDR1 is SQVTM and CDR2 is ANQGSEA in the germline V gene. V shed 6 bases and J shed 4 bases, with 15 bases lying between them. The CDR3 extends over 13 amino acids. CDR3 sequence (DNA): TGCAGCGTGCGGGGGCGCTTCGGCACTGAAGCTTTCTTT. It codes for CSVRGRFGTEAFF.